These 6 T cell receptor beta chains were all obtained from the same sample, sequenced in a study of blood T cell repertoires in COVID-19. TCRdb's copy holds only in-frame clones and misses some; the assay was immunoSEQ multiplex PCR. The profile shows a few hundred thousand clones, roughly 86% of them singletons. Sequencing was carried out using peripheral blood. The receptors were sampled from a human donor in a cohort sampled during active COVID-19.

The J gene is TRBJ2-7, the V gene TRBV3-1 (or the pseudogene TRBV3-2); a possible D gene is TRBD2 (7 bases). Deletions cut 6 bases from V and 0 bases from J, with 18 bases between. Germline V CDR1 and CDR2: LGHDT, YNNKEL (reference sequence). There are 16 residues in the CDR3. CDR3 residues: CASRPPRGGSSYEQYF. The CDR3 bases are TGTGCCAGCAGGCCCCCAAGGGGGGGTAGCTCCTACGAGCAGTACTTC.

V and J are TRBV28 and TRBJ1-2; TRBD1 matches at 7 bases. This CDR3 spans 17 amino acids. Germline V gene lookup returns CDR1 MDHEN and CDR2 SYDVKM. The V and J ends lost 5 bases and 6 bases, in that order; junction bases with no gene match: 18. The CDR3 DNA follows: TGTGCCAGCAGTACCTTAGGACAGGTTGGAGTGTCCGATGGCTACACCTTC. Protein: CASSTLGQVGVSDGYTF.

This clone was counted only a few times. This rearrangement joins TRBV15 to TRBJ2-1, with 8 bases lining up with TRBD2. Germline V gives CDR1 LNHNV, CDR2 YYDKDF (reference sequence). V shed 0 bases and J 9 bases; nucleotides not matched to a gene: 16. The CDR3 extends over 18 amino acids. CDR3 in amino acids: CATSRDRAAGEVQGEQFF. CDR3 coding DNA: TGTGCCACCAGCAGAGATCGCGCAGCGGGAGAAGTTCAGGGTGAGCAGTTCTTC.

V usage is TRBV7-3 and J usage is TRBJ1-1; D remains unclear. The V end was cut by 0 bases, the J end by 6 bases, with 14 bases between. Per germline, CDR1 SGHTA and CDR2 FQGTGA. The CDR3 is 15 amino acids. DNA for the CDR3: TGTGCCAGCAGCTTAACCCCCGGGGATGTCGCTGAAGCTTTCTTT. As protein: CASSLTPGDVAEAFF.

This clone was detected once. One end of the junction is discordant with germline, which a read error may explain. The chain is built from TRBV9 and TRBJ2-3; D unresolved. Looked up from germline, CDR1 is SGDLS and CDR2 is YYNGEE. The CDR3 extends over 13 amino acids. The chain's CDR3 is CEESETFTDTQYF. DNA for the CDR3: TGCGAGGAATCCGAAACGTTCACAGATACGCAGTATTTT.

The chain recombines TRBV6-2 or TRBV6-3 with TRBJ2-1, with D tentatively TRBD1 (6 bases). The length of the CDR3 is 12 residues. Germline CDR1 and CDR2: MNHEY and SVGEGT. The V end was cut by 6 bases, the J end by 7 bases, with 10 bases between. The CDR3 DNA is TGTGCCAGCAGCCTCAGGGGTAATGAGCAGTTCTTC. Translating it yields CASSLRGNEQFF.